The next 32 T cell receptor beta chains were all read from a single sample in a study of blood T cell repertoires in COVID-19. Sequencing used immunoSEQ multiplex PCR; TCRdb keeps in-frame clones, though not all of them. The sample shows 150,000 to 200,000 clones, about 80% of them seen only once. Sequencing used peripheral blood. These receptor sequences come from a man between 65 and 85 years old with active or convalescent COVID-19.

V and J are TRBV7-2 and TRBJ2-5, with a weak D call TRBD2 (6 bases). Germline V gene lookup returns CDR1 SGHTA and CDR2 FQGNSA. Trimming left V 1 base short and J 5 bases short, with 8 bases between. This CDR3 has 13 residues. The chain's CDR3 is CASSLGLVETQYF. CDR3 DNA sequence: TGTGCCAGCAGCTTAGGACTAGTGGAGACCCAGTACTTC. The whole variable domain, filled in from reference TRBV7-2 and TRBJ2-5, reads GAGVSQSPSNKVTEKGKDVELRCDPISGHTALYWYRQSLGQGLEFLIYFQGNSAPDKSGLPSDRFSAERTGGSVSTLTIQRTQQEDSAVYLCASSLGLVETQYFGPGTRLLVL.

This clone was counted between two and nine times. The V gene is TRBV2, the J gene TRBJ2-5; maybe TRBD2 (7 bases). Germline lookup yields CDR1 SNHLY and CDR2 FYNNEI. CDR3 length equals 12 residues. V shed 10 bases and J shed 6 bases, with 15 bases lying between them. The CDR3 coding sequence is TGTGCCACCAATGGGGGGGGCAAGACCCAGTACTTC. This gives the protein CATNGGGKTQYF.

The genes are TRBV18 and TRBJ2-7; D remains ambiguous. In germline, CDR1 is KGHSH, CDR2 LQKENI. The CDR3 is 15 residues long. Trimming stripped 3 bases from V and 0 bases from J, with 12 bases between. CDR3 sequence reads: CASSPLTRSSYEQYF. CDR3 in DNA: TGTGCCAGCTCACCGTTGACAAGAAGCTCCTACGAGCAGTACTTC. The full variable domain, in which reference TRBV18 and TRBJ2-7 provide the parts outside the CDR3, is NAGVMQNPRHLVRRRGQEARLRCSPMKGHSHVYWYRQLPEEGLKFMVYLQKENIIDESGMPKERFSAEFPKEGPSILRIQQVVRGDSAAYFCASSPLTRSSYEQYFGPGTRLTVT.

This clone was seen a handful of times. CDR3 in amino acids: CATSDPGVGETQYF. CDR3 in DNA: TGTGCCACCAGTGATCCAGGGGTTGGAGAGACCCAGTACTTC. The chain has TRBV24-1 and TRBJ2-5; the D gene is possibly TRBD1 (6 bases). The V gene lost 3 bases and the J gene lost 4 bases, with 11 bases spanning the gap. This CDR3 spans 14 amino acids. Germline values: CDR1 KGHDR, CDR2 SFDVKD.

In its sample, this clone was seen a few times. Other DNA sequences in the sample encode the same CDR3. This chain joins TRBV29-1 and TRBJ1-3, with D possibly matching TRBD1 (5 bases). Looked up from germline, CDR1 is SQVTM and CDR2 is ANQGSEA. V was shortened by 1 base and J by 0 bases, with 7 bases between the two germline ends. The CDR3 is 14 residues long. The CDR3 region has the DNA TGCAGCGTTGAAGGGGGCCCCTCTGGAAACACCATATATTTT. Encoded protein: CSVEGGPSGNTIYF. Drawing the rest from reference TRBV29-1 and TRBJ1-3, the complete variable domain is SAVISQKPSRDICQRGTSLTIQCQVDSQVTMMFWYRQQPGQSLTLIATANQGSEATYESGFVIDKFPISRPNLTFSTLTVSNMSPEDSSIYLCSVEGGPSGNTIYFGEGSWLTVV.

V is TRBV3-1 (or the pseudogene TRBV3-2) and J is TRBJ2-6, with D perhaps TRBD1 (6 bases). The germline V gene encodes CDR1 LGHDT and CDR2 YNNKEL (reference sequence). CDR3 length equals 18 residues. V was trimmed by 4 bases and J by 0 bases, leaving 16 bases between them. The CDR3 here is CASSPLGGALSGANVLTF. The CDR3 DNA reads as TGTGCCAGCAGCCCCTTAGGGGGAGCTCTCTCTGGGGCCAACGTCCTGACTTTC.

This clone has only one observation. J is TRBJ2-2 and V is TRBV18; D call uncertain. The germline V gene has CDR1 KGHSH and CDR2 LQKENI. Deletions cut 3 bases from V and 5 bases from J, with 7 bases between. The CDR3 has 13 amino acids. CDR3 region: CASSPERTGELFF. The CDR3 DNA follows: TGTGCCAGCTCACCGGAGAGGACCGGGGAGCTGTTTTTT.

The J gene is TRBJ2-6, the V gene TRBV5-1; no clear D gene. V lost 4 bases to trimming and J lost 0 bases, with 14 bases between them. CDR1 and CDR2 from the germline V gene are SGHRS and YFSETQ. This CDR3 spans 17 amino acids. Here the CDR3 reads CASSAGRRTSGANVLTF. DNA of the CDR3: TGCGCCAGCAGCGCCGGTCGTCGAACCTCTGGGGCCAACGTCCTGACTTTC. Together with reference TRBV5-1 and TRBJ2-6, the CDR3 gives the full variable domain: KAGVTQTPRYLIKTRGQQVTLSCSPISGHRSVSWYQQTPGQGLQFLFEYFSETQRNKGNFPGRFSGRQFSNSRSEMNVSTLELGDSALYLCASSAGRRTSGANVLTFGAGSRLTVL.

This chain uses TRBV2 with TRBJ1-2; 10 positions match TRBD1. The V and J ends lost 9 bases and 3 bases, in that order; junction bases with no gene match: 7. The CDR3 is made up of 14 amino acids. Germline lookup yields CDR1 SNHLY and CDR2 FYNNEI. CDR3 loop: CASDRQGADYGYTF. In nucleotides, the CDR3 is TGTGCCAGTGACCGACAGGGGGCGGACTATGGCTACACCTTC.

J is TRBJ2-1 and V is TRBV7-3; 8 bases line up with TRBD2. Per the germline V gene, CDR1 is SGHTA and CDR2 is FQGTGA. This CDR3 has 15 residues. The junction had 7 bases not matched to a gene; V was cut back by 5 bases and J by 4 bases. CDR3 residues: CASSRTSGEYNEQFF. CDR3 nucleotide sequence: TGTGCCAGCAGCCGAACTAGCGGAGAGTACAATGAGCAGTTCTTC.

The rearrangement links TRBV3-1 (or the pseudogene TRBV3-2) to TRBJ2-5, with 16 bases matching TRBD2. V gave up 4 bases and J gave up 5 bases; unmatched junction bases: 13. Germline V gene data show CDR1 as LGHDT and CDR2 as YNNKEL (reference sequence). The CDR3 has 19 amino acids. CDR3 sequence: CASSPNSPGLAGGRETQYF. In DNA form, the CDR3 reads TGTGCCAGCAGCCCGAACTCCCCGGGACTAGCGGGGGGGCGTGAGACCCAGTACTTC.

In this sample, this clone turned up once. CDR3 DNA sequence: TGTGCCAGCAGCTTAGAAGGGACAGCGGGGGGGCCGGTCTCGAATGAGCAGTTCTTC. It specifies CASSLEGTAGGPVSNEQFF. The chain has TRBV13 and TRBJ2-1; the match to TRBD2 covers 10 bases. This CDR3 contains 19 residues. Germline V CDR1 and CDR2: PRHDT, FYEKMQ (reference sequence). Trimming took 1 base from V and 7 from J; bases not matched to a gene: 16.

The count of this clone is one. The CDR3 loop reads CASKGNEGTGELFF. The DNA for the CDR3 is TGTGCCAGCAAGGGGAACGAAGGCACCGGGGAGCTGTTTTTT. The rearrangement joins TRBV2 to TRBJ2-2; possible D gene TRBD1, 5 bases. CDR3 length: 14 amino acids. The V end was cut by 7 bases, the J end by 4 bases, with 13 bases between. Germline loops: CDR1 SNHLY, CDR2 FYNNEI.

This chain links TRBV11-3 with TRBJ2-1; 8 bases line up with TRBD1. The CDR3 covers 15 residues. With 3 bases clipped from V and 2 bases from J, the junction kept 3 bases outside the gene matches. Germline V gives CDR1 SGHNT, CDR2 YENEEA. The CDR3 bases are TGTGCCAGCAGCTTGGACAGGGCCCCCTACAATGAGCAGTTCTTC. Encoded protein: CASSLDRAPYNEQFF. The whole variable domain, remainder taken from reference TRBV11-3 and TRBJ2-1, is EAGVVQSPRYKIIEKKQPVAFWCNPISGHNTLYWYLQNLGQGPELLIRYENEEAVDDSQLPKDRFSAERLKGVDSTLKIQPAELGDSAVYLCASSLDRAPYNEQFFGPGTRLTVL.

This clone has a handful of counts. This chain uses TRBV4-2 with TRBJ1-5; 7 bases line up with TRBD1. The CDR3 extends over 16 amino acids. Germline V gene data show CDR1 as LGHNA and CDR2 as YNFKEQ. Trimming at V came to 0 bases and at J to 5 bases, leaving 7 bases not matched to a gene. The CDR3 DNA sequence: TGTGCCAGCAGCCAAGATACCTCCAGGGGGGATCAGCCCCAGCATTTT. As protein: CASSQDTSRGDQPQHF.

V and J are TRBV25-1 and TRBJ2-3; 7 bases align to TRBD1. The CDR3 length is 13 residues. The ends lost 4 bases at V and 6 bases at J; junction bases unmatched: 4. Germline CDR1 MGHDK, CDR2 SYGVNS. CDR3 amino acids: CASSGGGYDTQYF. CDR3 sequence (DNA): TGTGCCAGCAGTGGAGGGGGCTACGATACGCAGTATTTT.

The V call is TRBV18, the J call TRBJ2-3; perhaps TRBD2 as D (5 bases). The CDR3 consists of 16 residues. Germline V gene sequence: CDR1 KGHSH, CDR2 LQKENI. The V gene lost 3 bases and the J gene lost 1 base, with 14 bases spanning the gap. This chain's CDR3 is CASSPLGIGGTDTQYF. In DNA form, the CDR3 reads TGTGCCAGCTCACCCCTCGGAATCGGGGGCACAGATACGCAGTATTTT.

The chain uses TRBV6-2 or TRBV6-3 and TRBJ2-3, with a tentative D call TRBD1 (7 bases). Trimming took 1 base from V and 3 from J, leaving 11 bases between them. The CDR3 is 15 residues long. In germline, CDR1 is MNHEY, CDR2 SVGEGT. This chain's CDR3 is CASSYWQGGTDTQYF. For the CDR3, the DNA is TGTGCCAGCAGTTACTGGCAGGGGGGAACAGATACGCAGTATTTT.

The J gene is TRBJ2-1, the V gene TRBV9; D remains ambiguous. Trimming cost V 3 bases and J 3 bases, with 13 bases left between them. This CDR3 region has 15 residues. From germline, CDR1 is SGDLS and CDR2 YYNGEE. CDR3 in amino acids: CASSENPGSYNEQFF. CDR3 nucleotides: TGTGCCAGCAGCGAAAACCCCGGTAGCTACAATGAGCAGTTCTTC.

This clone occurred a few times. This chain joins TRBV11-2 and TRBJ2-1; 8 nucleotides align to TRBD2. Trimming cost V 0 bases and J 4 bases; bases outside gene matches: 2. CDR3 length equals 15 residues. The germline CDR1 and CDR2 sequences are SGHAT and FQNNGV. CDR3 coding DNA: TGTGCCAGCAGCTTAGAAGCGGGAGCTTACAATGAGCAGTTCTTC. It specifies CASSLEAGAYNEQFF.

This chain connects TRBV27 to TRBJ2-7; 9 bases match TRBD1. Per germline, CDR1 MNHEY and CDR2 SMNVEV (reference sequence). The CDR3 consists of 14 residues. With V trimmed by 4 bases and J by 1 base, 2 bases remained unmatched. The CDR3 region is CASSWTGVSYEQYF. Written as DNA, the CDR3 is TGTGCCAGCAGTTGGACAGGGGTTTCCTACGAGCAGTACTTC.

The chain couples TRBV24-1 to TRBJ2-1, with 9 nucleotides matching TRBD1. The CDR3 runs 16 residues. The germline CDR1 and CDR2 sequences are KGHDR and SFDVKD. Trimming cost V 3 bases and J 3 bases; bases outside gene matches: 5. In nucleotides, the CDR3 is TGTGCCACCAGTGATGCTGGACAGGGGAACTACAATGAGCAGTTCTTC. Translating gives CATSDAGQGNYNEQFF.

This CDR3 reads CATSRDRQERGELFF. The CDR3 region has the DNA TGTGCCACCAGCAGAGATCGACAGGAGAGGGGGGAGCTGTTTTTT. The chain employs TRBV15 and TRBJ2-2, with D possibly TRBD1 on 6 matching bases. CDR3 length: 15 residues. With 0 bases removed from V and 8 bases from J, the gap between germline ends came to 13 bases. The germline CDR1 and CDR2 sequences are LNHNV and YYDKDF (reference sequence).

This chain connects TRBV19 to TRBJ1-6, with D possibly matching TRBD1 (6 bases). V lost 7 bases to trimming and J lost 6 bases, with 22 bases between them. The CDR3 has 17 residues. Germline values: CDR1 LNHDA, CDR2 SQIVND (reference sequence). The CDR3 bases are TGTGCCAGTACGGGCCCGGGGGGGGCGATGGTTAATTCACCCCTCCACTTT. It encodes CASTGPGGAMVNSPLHF.

This chain uses TRBV5-1 with TRBJ1-4; TRBD1 agrees at 11 bases. Trimming at V came to 4 bases and at J to 8 bases, leaving 1 base not matched to a gene. Germline CDR1 reads SGHRS; CDR2 reads YFSETQ. This CDR3 is built from 13 residues. In DNA, the CDR3 is TGCGCCAGCAGCGGGACAGGGGGGGAAAAACTGTTTTTT. Its protein product is CASSGTGGEKLFF.

This chain uses TRBV5-1 with TRBJ2-2; 7 positions agree with TRBD1. CDR1 SGHRS and CDR2 YFSETQ come from the germline V gene. This CDR3 has 15 residues. Trimming cost V 4 bases and J 2 bases; bases outside gene matches: 5. The CDR3 nucleotides read TGCGCCAGCAGCAAAGGACAGGCCAACACCGGGGAGCTGTTTTTT. The encoded protein is CASSKGQANTGELFF.

This sequence joins TRBV7-2 and TRBJ1-6, with D unresolved. Trimming pared 4 bases from V and 10 bases from J, leaving 14 bases between. Germline CDR1 is SGHTA and CDR2 is FQGNSA. The CDR3 is 14 amino acids. The CDR3 nucleotides read TGTGCCAGCAGCTCATTCACCCGCGGGTCACCCCTCCACTTT. This codes for CASSSFTRGSPLHF.

This clone was recorded once. The CDR3 reads CASSWRGEGTDTQYF. The CDR3 DNA follows: TGTGCCAGCAGCTGGCGGGGGGAAGGTACAGATACGCAGTATTTT. The V call is TRBV7-6, the J call TRBJ2-3, with TRBD2 matching over 8 bases. J gave up 3 bases and V 4 bases, and 6 bases lay outside the gene matches. Germline CDR1 and CDR2: SGHVS and FNYEAQ. The CDR3 loop spans 15 amino acids.

J is TRBJ2-6 and V is TRBV7-2, with D unresolved. CDR3 length equals 16 residues. Between the trimmed V and J ends, which lost 2 bases and 0 bases, there was a span of 8 bases. Germline V gene data show CDR1 as SGHTA and CDR2 as FQGNSA. The CDR3 region has the DNA TGTGCCAGCAGCTTAAAAGCCCCCTCTGGGGCCAACGTCCTGACTTTC. Protein product: CASSLKAPSGANVLTF.

This sequence joins TRBV4-2 and TRBJ2-3, with D maybe TRBD2 (6 bases). Deletions cut 1 base from V and 4 bases from J, with 12 bases between. CDR1 and CDR2 from the germline V gene are LGHNA and YNFKEQ. The CDR3 totals 15 residues. In DNA form, the CDR3 reads TGTGCCAGCAGCCAAGTTAGCGGAGGGGCAGATACGCAGTATTTT. It encodes CASSQVSGGADTQYF.

This clone was seen only a few times. This sequence joins TRBV6-5 and TRBJ1-4, with D unresolved. The V gene lost 6 bases and the J gene lost 8 bases, with 16 bases spanning the gap. The germline V gene has CDR1 MNHEY and CDR2 SVGAGI. The CDR3 contains 14 residues. The CDR3 loop reads CASSSFGGREKLFF. CDR3 coding DNA: TGTGCCAGCAGCTCATTTGGTGGTAGAGAAAAACTGTTTTTT.

A word on this clone: At one end, the junction sequence differs from germline, possibly due to a read error. The gene calls are TRBV30 and TRBJ2-7, with D tentatively TRBD1 (5 bases). CDR3 length: 12 amino acids. The V gene's germline CDR1 is GTSNPN and CDR2 SVGIG (reference sequence). CDR3 sequence reads: CAWSGEGQDAGF. In DNA, the CDR3 is TGTGCCTGGAGTGGGGAAGGACAAGACGCAGGCTTC.